The present entry profiles one TCR beta chain with its context. Its cognate antigen is unknown. This sample stems from a study of a mutant IDH1 vaccine in newly diagnosed glioma. The overall study: Vaccination was launched 4-6 weeks after radiotherapy alone, or with temozolomide cycles. Pretreatment consisted of radiotherapy, temozolomide, or both, with most receiving both.

Study-wide points: It was over 85% of patients that developed vaccine-induced immune responses.

Time point of the sample: week 23, last vaccination. In the vaccine, a single dose held 300 ug of the mutant IDH1 20-mer peptide, along with topical imiquimod. The CDR3 consists of 13 residues. The V gene lost 1 base and the J gene lost 6 bases, with 10 bases spanning the gap. Germline CDR1 is SGHVS and CDR2 is FNYEAQ. TCRdb keeps only in-frame clones here, not all; method: immunoSEQ multiplex PCR. The sample shows more than 20,000 clones, roughly four fifths of them seen only once. The rearrangement uses TRBV7-6 and TRBJ2-7; D ambiguous. The sequenced sample was PBMCs, obtained from a glioma patient whose treatment included an IDH1 peptide vaccine. The sequence came from a man aged 25 to 45 with glioma. The CDR3 coding sequence is TGTGCCAGCAGCTTAGGTGGTGGTTTCGAGCAGTACTTC. Residues: CASSLGGGFEQYF.